These T cell receptor beta chains were read from a single sample in a study of blood T cells in healthy people across ages. TCRdb fed the 5' RACE reads into MiXCR, producing one record per CDR3 protein. The repertoire holds over 1,300,000 distinct CDR3 sequences, around 55% seen once, with more than 6% in the top ten. Sequenced material: blood. The receptors were sampled from a man aged 18 to 30 in good health. Both conserved end residues are part of each CDR3. A D gene is named only where the DNA matches it firmly. A row's size may be missing; if present it is once, few, many or a size class.

>NA|NA|TRBJ1-6|TRBV11-2
CASSFGPNNSPLHF
TGTGCCAGCAGCTTCGGGCCGAATAATTCACCCCTCCACTTT
>few|NA|TRBJ1-1|TRBV29-1
CSAAPPGEAFF
TGCAGCGCTGCCCCACCCGGTGAAGCTTTCTTT
>NA|NA|TRBJ1-2|TRBV7-6
CASSLGRRSPYGYTF
TGTGCCAGCAGCTTAGGGCGGAGATCCCCCTATGGCTACACCTTC
>NA|NA|TRBJ1-2|TRBV24-1
CATLVRTSIYGYTF
TGTGCCACCTTAGTAAGGACTTCGATCTATGGCTACACCTTC
>NA|NA|TRBJ2-6|TRBV5-1
CASSLVAGLNSGANVLTF
TGCGCCAGCAGCTTGGTGGCCGGATTAAACTCTGGGGCCAACGTCCTGACTTTC
>NA|TRBD1|TRBJ2-3|TRBV7-8
CASSSTGATDTQYF
TGTGCCAGCAGCTCCACAGGGGCCACAGATACGCAGTATTTT
>NA|NA|TRBJ2-5|TRBV12-3/TRBV12-4
CASSQYGETQYF
TGTGCCAGCAGCCAATACGGGGAGACCCAGTACTTC
>NA|TRBD2|TRBJ2-2|TRBV4-1
CASSLLAGALGELFF
TGCGCCAGCAGCTTATTAGCGGGAGCTTTGGGGGAGCTGTTTTTT
>once|NA|TRBJ2-7|TRBV24-1
CATSDPTYGGSYNEQYF
TGTGCCACCAGTGATCCTACCTACGGCGGCTCCTACAATGAGCAGTACTTC
>NA|TRBD2|TRBJ2-2|TRBV12-3/TRBV12-4
CASILTSGRTGELFF
TGTGCCAGCATTTTAACTAGCGGGAGGACCGGGGAGCTGTTTTTT
>NA|TRBD1|TRBJ2-3|TRBV6-5
CASSYFRTGTTDTQYF
TGTGCCAGCAGTTACTTTCGGACAGGGACCACAGATACGCAGTATTTT
>NA|TRBD2|TRBJ2-1|TRBV6-6
CASSLPLERGIYNEQFF
TGTGCCAGCAGTCTCCCTTTAGAGCGGGGGATATACAATGAGCAGTTCTTC
>NA|NA|TRBJ2-3|TRBV4-3
CASSLEDGYTDTQYF
TGCGCCAGCAGCCTTGAGGACGGATACACAGATACGCAGTATTTT
>NA|TRBD2|TRBJ2-1|TRBV25-1
CASSEGLAGRNSYNEQFF
TGTGCCAGCAGTGAGGGACTAGCGGGAAGGAATTCCTACAATGAGCAGTTCTTC
>NA|TRBD2|TRBJ2-5|TRBV20-1
CSAGEEGLAEQETQYF
TGCAGTGCTGGAGAAGAGGGACTAGCGGAGCAAGAGACCCAGTACTTC
>NA|NA|TRBJ2-1|TRBV28
CASSFMTGPWETQFF
TGTGCCAGCAGTTTTATGACGGGGCCGTGGGAGACCCAGTTCTTC
>NA|TRBD1|TRBJ1-1|TRBV5-6
CASSLGGQGPMNTEAFF
TGTGCCAGCAGCTTGGGGGGACAGGGCCCAATGAACACTGAAGCTTTCTTT
>NA|TRBD1|TRBJ2-7|TRBV23-1
CASSQFPQGALYEQYF
TGCGCCAGCAGTCAATTCCCCCAGGGGGCATTGTACGAGCAGTACTTC
>few|TRBD1|TRBJ2-7|TRBV4-3
CASSQTTGYTEQYF
TGCGCCAGCAGCCAGACGACAGGGTATACGGAGCAGTACTTC
>few|NA|TRBJ2-3|TRBV29-1
CSVGRGVTDTQYF
TGCAGCGTTGGCAGGGGGGTCACAGATACGCAGTATTTT
>NA|NA|TRBJ2-7|TRBV6-5
CASSYSRTRSSYEQYF
TGTGCCAGCAGTTACTCGCGTACCAGAAGCTCCTACGAGCAGTACTTC
>NA|NA|TRBJ2-5|TRBV2
CASSEVVAKREQYF
TGTGCCAGCAGTGAGGTGGTAGCCAAACGGGAGCAGTACTTC
>many|NA|TRBJ2-5|TRBV5-1
CASSLVGGEETQYF
TGTGCCAGCAGTTTAGTAGGGGGGGAAGAGACCCAGTACTTC
>NA|TRBD1|TRBJ1-2|TRBV29-1
CSVEKDRLSGYTF
TGCAGCGTGGAGAAGGACAGGTTATCTGGCTACACCTTC
>NA|TRBD1|TRBJ2-7|TRBV27
CASSFTGGNYEQYF
TGTGCCAGCAGTTTCACAGGGGGCAACTACGAGCAGTACTTC
>NA|NA|TRBJ2-1|TRBV29-1
CSVCHPAVVEQFF
TGCAGCGTCTGTCACCCCGCGGTGGTTGAGCAGTTCTTC
>NA|NA|TRBJ1-1|TRBV10-3
CAISERTENTEAFF
TGTGCCATCAGTGAGAGGACAGAGAACACTGAAGCTTTCTTT
>few|NA|TRBJ1-2|TRBV4-2
CASSQAGGDGYTF
TGTGCCAGCAGCCAAGCTGGAGGGGATGGCTACACCTTC
>few|NA|TRBJ1-2|TRBV4-2
CASSQVASEYGYTF
TGTGCCAGCAGCCAAGTTGCCTCGGAGTATGGCTACACCTTC
>NA|NA|TRBJ2-7|TRBV27
CASSRAGTQAYEQYF
TGTGCCAGCAGTAGAGCCGGGACACAAGCCTACGAGCAGTACTTC
>NA|NA|TRBJ2-2|TRBV4-3
CASSQILQGVGELFF
TGCGCCAGCAGCCAGATATTACAGGGAGTTGGGGAGCTGTTTTTT
>NA|TRBD2|TRBJ2-3|TRBV7-2
CASSSIAGSGDTQYF
TGTGCCAGCAGCTCTATAGCGGGGTCAGGAGATACGCAGTATTTT
>few|TRBD1|TRBJ2-4|TRBV27
CASSLWTGGNIQYF
TGTGCCAGCAGTTTATGGACAGGAGGAAACATTCAGTACTTC
>NA|TRBD2|TRBJ2-3|TRBV4-1
CANRASGGFTDTQYF
TGCGCCAACAGGGCTAGCGGGGGGTTCACAGATACGCAGTATTTT
>NA|TRBD1|TRBJ2-3|TRBV7-9
CASSRPDRVEPRTDTQYF
TGTGCCAGCAGCCGACCCGACAGGGTGGAACCGCGCACAGATACGCAGTATTTT
>NA|TRBD1|TRBJ2-5|TRBV5-1
CASSPGTVAGETQYF
TGCGCCAGCAGCCCCGGGACAGTCGCGGGAGAGACCCAGTACTTC
>NA|NA|TRBJ2-7|TRBV7-9
CASSLAGGPSFYEQYF
TGTGCCAGCAGCTTAGCGGGGGGCCCTAGCTTTTACGAGCAGTACTTC
>NA|NA|TRBJ2-3|TRBV5-6
CASTSRAWADTQYF
TGTGCCAGCACCTCCAGAGCGTGGGCGGATACGCAGTATTTT
>NA|NA|TRBJ1-1|TRBV5-1
CASSGEANTEAFF
TGCGCCAGCAGCGGCGAGGCAAACACTGAAGCTTTCTTT
>NA|TRBD2|TRBJ2-1|TRBV5-6
CASSWRTSANYNEQFF
TGTGCCAGCAGCTGGAGGACTAGCGCGAACTACAATGAGCAGTTCTTC
>NA|NA|TRBJ2-7|TRBV5-1
CASSLPTRDSYSYEQYF
TGCGCCAGCAGCCTCCCAACCCGGGACTCCTACTCCTACGAGCAGTACTTC
>NA|NA|TRBJ2-7|TRBV27
CASSSLASVYEQYF
TGTGCCAGCAGTTCGCTCGCTTCGGTCTACGAGCAGTACTTC
>many|TRBD1|TRBJ2-2|TRBV5-1
CASSPKGRTGLTTGELFF
TGCGCCAGCAGCCCCAAAGGCCGGACAGGCCTGACGACCGGGGAGCTGTTTTTT
>few|TRBD2|TRBJ2-1|TRBV12-3/TRBV12-4
CASSLTSGTTGRPFF
TGTGCCAGCAGTTTAACTAGCGGGACCACGGGGCGCCCGTTCTTC
>NA|NA|TRBJ2-1|TRBV12-3/TRBV12-4
CASLLGGGAGNEQFF
TGTGCCAGCTTGCTTGGCGGGGGCGCGGGCAATGAGCAGTTCTTC